This record looks at one T cell receptor (beta chain) sequence and its context. Its antigen is currently unknown. The sample is drawn from a study of shared clonotypes between healthy human individuals. Whole-study results and caveats: Estimated richness was generally greater in naive than memory subsets. Naive CD4 clonotype sharing across four donors was around 5%.

The V end lost 3 bases, the J end lost 4 bases, and 19 bases lay between the germline ends. From germline, CDR1 is MDHEN and CDR2 SYDVKM. The CDR3 totals 16 residues. Only in-frame clones appear in the TCRdb table, and some are missing; sequencing was by immunoSEQ multiplex PCR. The sample lists 2 million to 2.5 million clones; about 94% were seen once. Specimen: naive CD4+ T cells sorted from blood. Indicated subset: CD45RA+ positively selected. The chain couples TRBV28 to TRBJ2-7; weak D call: TRBD2 (7 bases). The TCR comes from a man between 18 and 29 years old in good health. CDR3 sequence reads: CASSFPRGGLSYEQYF. The CDR3, as DNA: TGTGCCAGCAGTTTCCCAAGGGGGGGACTCTCGTACGAGCAGTACTTC.